These T cell receptor beta chains were read from a single sample in a study of blood T cell repertoires in COVID-19. The data were produced by immunoSEQ multiplex PCR, yet TCRdb's version contains in-frame clones alone and is incomplete. Of roughly 350,000 clones listed, around 90% were seen once; the top ten hold around 3.5%. The specimen sequenced was peripheral blood. All receptors come from a woman in her late teens or twenties who had recovered from COVID-19. The CDR3 runs from the conserved cysteine through the conserved F or W. Fields, in order: J gene, D gene, V gene, clone size, CDR3 protein, CDR3 DNA. D genes are given only for firm matches. Only part of the rows carry a size: once, few, many, or a class if the clone is expanded.

j_gene: TRBJ1-4; d_gene: .; v_gene: TRBV11-2; abundance: .; CDR3aa: CASSNIGVELEKLFF; CDR3nt: TGTGCCAGCAGCAACATAGGGGTAGAGTTGGAAAAACTGTTTTTT
j_gene: TRBJ1-1; d_gene: .; v_gene: TRBV23-1; abundance: .; CDR3aa: CASSQWEGPEAFF; CDR3nt: TGCGCCAGCAGTCAGTGGGAGGGACCTGAAGCTTTCTTT
j_gene: TRBJ1-3; d_gene: .; v_gene: TRBV30; abundance: .; CDR3aa: CAWNYAVSSSGNTIYF; CDR3nt: TGTGCCTGGAATTACGCGGTCTCAAGCTCTGGAAACACCATATATTTT
j_gene: TRBJ1-5; d_gene: .; v_gene: TRBV5-1; abundance: .; CDR3aa: CASSLAGGNQPQHF; CDR3nt: TGCGCCAGCAGCTTGGCCGGTGGTAATCAGCCCCAGCATTTT
j_gene: TRBJ2-2; d_gene: .; v_gene: TRBV5-5; abundance: .; CDR3aa: CASSLRDTGTGELFF; CDR3nt: TGTGCCAGCAGCTTGCGGGACACAGGCACCGGGGAGCTGTTTTTT
j_gene: TRBJ2-3; d_gene: .; v_gene: TRBV5-1; abundance: once; CDR3aa: CASRGDIGDTQYF; CDR3nt: TGCGCCAGCAGAGGGGACATCGGGGATACGCAGTATTTT
j_gene: TRBJ2-6; d_gene: .; v_gene: TRBV21-1; abundance: .; CDR3aa: CASSALRLFGANVLTF; CDR3nt: TGTGCCAGCAGCGCCCTACGCCTCTTTGGGGCCAACGTCCTGACTTTC
j_gene: TRBJ2-3; d_gene: TRBD2; v_gene: TRBV4-1; abundance: .; CDR3aa: CASSVGAGVITDTQYF; CDR3nt: TGCGCCAGCAGCGTCGGAGCGGGAGTAATTACAGATACGCAGTATTTT
j_gene: TRBJ1-6; d_gene: .; v_gene: TRBV19; abundance: .; CDR3aa: CASSPGTQNSPLHF; CDR3nt: TGTGCCAGCTCCCCCGGGACACAGAATTCACCCCTCCACTTT
j_gene: TRBJ2-2; d_gene: .; v_gene: TRBV12-5; abundance: few; CDR3aa: CASGLTGELFF; CDR3nt: TGTGCTAGTGGCCTCACCGGGGAGCTGTTTTTT
j_gene: TRBJ2-5; d_gene: TRBD1; v_gene: TRBV5-6; abundance: .; CDR3aa: CASSLPLRTGSEETQYF; CDR3nt: TGTGCCAGCAGCTTGCCACTAAGGACAGGGAGTGAAGAGACCCAGTACTTC
j_gene: TRBJ1-5; d_gene: .; v_gene: TRBV19; abundance: .; CDR3aa: CASDGGRQPQHF; CDR3nt: TGTGCCAGTGACGGAGGGCGGCAGCCCCAGCATTTT
j_gene: TRBJ2-1; d_gene: TRBD1; v_gene: TRBV6-5; abundance: .; CDR3aa: CASRRQGAINEQFF; CDR3nt: TGTGCCAGCAGACGACAGGGGGCCATCAATGAGCAGTTCTTC
j_gene: TRBJ2-5; d_gene: .; v_gene: TRBV19; abundance: few; CDR3aa: CASSSRTEAKETQYF; CDR3nt: TGTGCCAGTAGTTCCCGGACAGAAGCAAAAGAGACCCAGTACTTC
j_gene: TRBJ2-2; d_gene: TRBD2; v_gene: TRBV9; abundance: .; CDR3aa: CASSVTAGAVGELFF; CDR3nt: TGTGCCAGCAGCGTGACAGCGGGAGCGGTCGGGGAGCTGTTTTTT
j_gene: TRBJ1-5; d_gene: TRBD1; v_gene: TRBV2; abundance: .; CDR3aa: CASSGGTVLPQHF; CDR3nt: TGTGCCAGCAGTGGTGGGACAGTCCTACCCCAGCATTTT
j_gene: TRBJ2-4; d_gene: TRBD2; v_gene: TRBV12-5; abundance: .; CDR3aa: CASGLVLGRAGDIQYF; CDR3nt: TGTGCTAGTGGTTTGGTACTGGGGCGCGCGGGGGACATTCAGTACTTC
j_gene: TRBJ2-2; d_gene: .; v_gene: TRBV3-1/TRBV3-2; abundance: .; CDR3aa: CASSQGRSGELFF; CDR3nt: TGTGCCAGCAGCCAAGGGCGGAGCGGGGAGCTGTTTTTT
j_gene: TRBJ2-1; d_gene: TRBD2; v_gene: TRBV5-1; abundance: .; CDR3aa: CASSIAGERSKEQFF; CDR3nt: TGCGCCAGCAGCATAGCGGGGGAACGTTCAAAGGAGCAGTTCTTC
j_gene: TRBJ2-1; d_gene: .; v_gene: TRBV4-1; abundance: .; CDR3aa: CASSQDVGAYNEQFF; CDR3nt: TGCGCCAGCAGCCAAGATGTAGGAGCATACAATGAGCAGTTCTTC
j_gene: TRBJ2-6; d_gene: .; v_gene: TRBV6-2/TRBV6-3; abundance: .; CDR3aa: CASSHPRQGGANVLTF; CDR3nt: TGTGCCAGCAGTCACCCTCGGCAGGGTGGGGCCAACGTCCTGACTTTC
j_gene: TRBJ2-1; d_gene: TRBD2; v_gene: TRBV10-1; abundance: .; CDR3aa: CASSEIASGKNEQFF; CDR3nt: TGCGCCAGCAGTGAAATTGCTAGCGGGAAGAATGAGCAGTTCTTC
j_gene: TRBJ1-2; d_gene: .; v_gene: TRBV12-3/TRBV12-4; abundance: few; CDR3aa: CASSFSGYGYTF; CDR3nt: TGTGCCAGCAGTTTCTCGGGCTATGGCTACACCTTC
j_gene: TRBJ1-1; d_gene: .; v_gene: TRBV21-1; abundance: few; CDR3aa: CASRGGQAFF; CDR3nt: TGTGCCAGCAGGGGGGGGCAAGCTTTCTTT
j_gene: TRBJ2-1; d_gene: .; v_gene: TRBV4-1; abundance: once; CDR3aa: CASSQLSGYSYNEQFF; CDR3nt: TGCGCCAGCAGCCAACTAAGCGGGTACTCCTACAATGAGCAGTTCTTC
j_gene: TRBJ2-1; d_gene: TRBD2; v_gene: TRBV4-3; abundance: .; CDR3aa: CASSQDLGLAGHNEQFF; CDR3nt: TGCGCCAGCAGCCAAGATTTGGGACTAGCGGGTCACAATGAGCAGTTCTTC
j_gene: TRBJ1-1; d_gene: .; v_gene: TRBV5-6; abundance: .; CDR3aa: CASSFLARGTTKAFF; CDR3nt: TGTGCCAGCAGCTTCCTCGCTCGGGGGACTACAAAAGCTTTCTTT
j_gene: TRBJ1-1; d_gene: .; v_gene: TRBV5-6; abundance: .; CDR3aa: CASSPGVRDYTEAFF; CDR3nt: TGTGCCAGCAGCCCGGGGGTTAGGGATTACACTGAAGCTTTCTTT
j_gene: TRBJ2-5; d_gene: .; v_gene: TRBV2; abundance: .; CDR3aa: CASSESYGQETQYF; CDR3nt: TGTGCCAGCAGTGAATCATACGGGCAAGAGACCCAGTACTTC
j_gene: TRBJ2-1; d_gene: TRBD2; v_gene: TRBV19; abundance: .; CDR3aa: CASSWDSGSRINEQFF; CDR3nt: TGTGCCAGTAGTTGGGATAGCGGGAGTCGTATCAATGAGCAGTTCTTC
j_gene: TRBJ1-1; d_gene: .; v_gene: TRBV28; abundance: .; CDR3aa: CASSPRLMNTEAFF; CDR3nt: TGTGCCAGCAGTCCGAGACTTATGAACACTGAAGCTTTCTTT
j_gene: TRBJ2-2; d_gene: TRBD1; v_gene: TRBV7-2; abundance: .; CDR3aa: CASSGTGGGGELFF; CDR3nt: TGTGCCAGCAGCGGGACAGGGGGTGGCGGGGAGCTGTTTTTT
j_gene: TRBJ1-2; d_gene: .; v_gene: TRBV5-6; abundance: .; CDR3aa: CASSHTGRNNYGYTF; CDR3nt: TGTGCCAGCAGCCATACAGGTCGAAATAACTATGGCTACACCTTC
j_gene: TRBJ1-1; d_gene: .; v_gene: TRBV24-1; abundance: .; CDR3aa: CATSPDGVEAFF; CDR3nt: TGTGCCACCAGTCCGGACGGGGTCGAAGCTTTCTTT
j_gene: TRBJ2-5; d_gene: .; v_gene: TRBV6-5; abundance: .; CDR3aa: CASTSGGARETQYF; CDR3nt: TGTGCCAGCACCTCCGGGGGAGCGAGGGAGACCCAGTACTTC
j_gene: TRBJ1-2; d_gene: .; v_gene: TRBV15; abundance: .; CDR3aa: CATSKDTDRSYGYTF; CDR3nt: TGTGCCACCAGCAAGGACACAGACCGTAGCTATGGCTACACCTTC
j_gene: TRBJ2-4; d_gene: .; v_gene: TRBV6-5; abundance: .; CDR3aa: CASTSGPWAKNIQYF; CDR3nt: TGTGCCAGCACCAGCGGACCTTGGGCCAAAAACATTCAGTACTTC
j_gene: TRBJ2-3; d_gene: .; v_gene: TRBV4-3; abundance: .; CDR3aa: CASSQDRGTVPSADTQYF; CDR3nt: TGCGCCAGCAGCCAAGATCGGGGGACGGTCCCTTCGGCAGATACGCAGTATTTT
j_gene: TRBJ1-6; d_gene: .; v_gene: TRBV13; abundance: .; CDR3aa: CASSPRQNSPLHF; CDR3nt: TGTGCCAGCAGCCCCAGACAAAATTCACCCCTCCACTTT
j_gene: TRBJ1-1; d_gene: .; v_gene: TRBV5-5; abundance: .; CDR3aa: CASSFLGPVGTEAFF; CDR3nt: TGTGCCAGCAGCTTCCTGGGCCCCGTGGGCACTGAAGCTTTCTTT